These 22 T cell receptor beta chains originate from one sample sequenced in a study of neurological immune-mediated disorders. Time point given: longitudinal time-point 3. In TCRdb, the 5' RACE reads were re-called with MiXCR into one record per CDR3 protein. In the table there are tens of thousands of distinct CDR3 sequences, around 4% of which are singletons. The sample consisted of PBMCs. Receptors were obtained from a woman aged 55-69 years with multiple sclerosis.

Many counts were recorded for this clonotype. The chain employs TRBV20-1 and TRBJ2-7, with D perhaps TRBD1 (5 bases). The CDR3 is 13 residues long. Trimming took off 1 base at V and 1 base at J, with 8 bases between the two ends. Germline V lookup: CDR1 DFQATT, CDR2 SNEGSKA (reference sequence). This CDR3 is CSARVGASYEQYF. DNA of the CDR3: TGCAGTGCTAGAGTTGGGGCTTCCTACGAGCAGTACTTC.

Points on this clonotype: This may come from a read error, since a much larger clone is one base off. J is TRBJ2-1 and V is TRBV7-9; D may match TRBD1 or TRBD2 (5 bases each). The CDR3 is made up of 15 amino acids. Germline V gives CDR1 SEHNR, CDR2 FQNEAQ (reference sequence). The CDR3 bases are TGTGTCAGCAGCTTAGCGTCTTCAGGGCGGAATGAGCAGTTCTTC. Its protein is CVSSLASSGRNEQFF. The whole variable domain, remainder taken from reference TRBV7-9 and TRBJ2-1, is DTGVSQNPRHKITKRGQNVTFRCDPISEHNRLYWYRQTLGQGPEFLTYFQNEAQLEKSRLLSDRFSAERPKGSFSTLEIQRTEQGDSAMYLCVSSLASSGRNEQFFGPGTRLTVL.

The table lists this clonotype with many counts. The V gene is TRBV20-1, the J gene TRBJ2-5; a weak D match, TRBD2 (5 bases). CDR1 is DFQATT and CDR2 is SNEGSKA in the germline V gene (reference sequence). The CDR3 runs to 11 residues. The V gene lost 5 bases and the J gene lost 14 bases, with 18 bases spanning the gap. DNA of the CDR3: TGCAGTGCTGCGCGGGCCCAGCAACCTTACTTC. It encodes CSAARAQQPYF.

The gene calls are TRBV11-3 and TRBJ1-1; TRBD1 agrees at 7 bases. V lost 0 bases and J lost 7; bases outside the gene matches: 8. Germline V gene lookup returns CDR1 SGHNT and CDR2 YENEEA. CDR3 length: 15 residues. In nucleotides, the CDR3 is TGTGCCAGCAGCTTAGACCGCACAAGACAGGGTGAAGCTTTCTTT. Residues: CASSLDRTRQGEAFF.

This clonotype appeared many times. The rearrangement links TRBV5-6 to TRBJ2-5; D may be TRBD1 (6 bases). Germline-derived CDR1 and CDR2 are SGHDT and YYEEEE. Trimming removed 6 bases at V and 5 bases at J, with 20 bases between. This CDR3 comprises 15 residues. In DNA form, the CDR3 reads TGTGCCAGCAACAGGTGGGACACTCCCCTGGAGACCCAGTACTTC. Translating gives CASNRWDTPLETQYF. The variable domain in full, with the rest retrieved from reference TRBV5-6 and TRBJ2-5, is DAGVTQSPTHLIKTRGQQVTLRCSPKSGHDTVSWYQQALGQGPQFIFQYYEEEERQRGNFPDRFSGHQFPNYSSELNVNALLLGDSALYLCASNRWDTPLETQYFGPGTRLLVL.

This clonotype was seen repeatedly, ten times or more. The V call is TRBV14, the J call TRBJ1-1; D gene uncertain. V was clipped by 3 bases and J by 1 base, with 6 bases between them. This CDR3 is built from 13 residues. Germline-derived CDR1 and CDR2 are SGHDN and FVKESK. CDR3 sequence reads: CASSHLPNTEAFF. The CDR3 DNA reads as TGTGCCAGCAGCCACCTACCGAACACTGAAGCTTTCTTT.

V is TRBV18 and J is TRBJ1-5; 7 bases map to TRBD1. Unmatched junction bases numbered 6, after V lost 3 bases and J lost 4 bases. Germline V gene lookup returns CDR1 KGHSH and CDR2 LQKENI. The CDR3 is 15 amino acids. For the CDR3, the DNA is TGTGCCAGCTCACCCTCAGGGGGACGGAATCAGCCCCAGCATTTT. Its translation is CASSPSGGRNQPQHF.

This clonotype was counted ten times or more. V gene TRBV5-1 combines with J gene TRBJ1-1; 8 bases fit TRBD1. V was clipped by 5 bases and J by 3 bases; unmatched bases: 6. The CDR3 totals 14 residues. Germline values: CDR1 SGHRS, CDR2 YFSETQ. CDR3 DNA sequence: TGCGCCAGCAGGGCAGGGGGCTGGTACACTGAAGCTTTCTTT. This translates into CASRAGGWYTEAFF.

There are many counts of this clonotype. The chain joins TRBV20-1 to TRBJ2-1; 14 nucleotides match TRBD2. V shed 6 bases, J shed 14 bases, and the junction held 6 bases outside the gene matches. The CDR3 runs 12 residues. Germline lookup yields CDR1 DFQATT and CDR2 SNEGSKA (reference sequence). In nucleotides, the CDR3 is TGCAGTGCCGCCGGGACTAGCGGGGGAAAGTTCTTC. Amino acids: CSAAGTSGGKFF.

This clonotype was seen at least ten times. The rearrangement links TRBV6-4 to TRBJ1-1, with D possibly being TRBD1 (6 bases). V dropped 6 bases and J dropped 8 bases, with 16 bases sitting between them. Germline V CDR1 and CDR2: MRHNA, SNTAGT. This CDR3 spans 13 amino acids. The CDR3 protein is CASRARGEMEAFF. In nucleotides, the CDR3 is TGTGCCAGCAGAGCCAGGGGCGAGATGGAAGCTTTCTTT.

A few counts support this clonotype. The J gene is TRBJ1-2, the V gene TRBV3-1, with D possibly matching TRBD1 (5 bases). The CDR3 sequence is 15 residues long. Trimming took 0 bases from V and 8 from J, leaving 16 bases between them. CDR1 and CDR2 (germline): LGHDT, YNNKEL (reference sequence). The chain's CDR3 is CASSQEGKGPVGYTF. In DNA, the CDR3 is TGTGCCAGCAGCCAAGAGGGGAAGGGGCCAGTAGGCTACACCTTC. Together with reference TRBV3-1 and TRBJ1-2, the CDR3 gives the full variable domain: DTAVSQTPKYLVTQMGNDKSIKCEQNLGHDTMYWYKQDSKKFLKIMFSYNNKELIINETVPNRFSPKSPDKAHLNLHINSLELGDSAVYFCASSQEGKGPVGYTFGSGTRLTVV.

Ten or more counts support this clonotype. The rearrangement links TRBV20-1 to TRBJ1-2; no reliable D call. Germline V lookup: CDR1 DFQATT, CDR2 SNEGSKA (reference sequence). With 0 bases removed from V and 3 bases from J, the gap between germline ends came to 11 bases. The CDR3 covers 14 residues. CDR3 nucleotides: TGCAGTGCTAGAGAACCACTAGAATACTATGGCTACACCTTC. Translating it yields CSAREPLEYYGYTF.

This clonotype was found many times. Since a much larger clone is just one base distant, this may be a read error. The chain employs TRBV6-2 or TRBV6-3 and TRBJ2-5; D is uncertain. The germline V gene has CDR1 MNHEY and CDR2 SVGEGT. The CDR3 loop spans 12 amino acids. The ends were cut back, 2 bases at V and 1 base at J, with 2 bases in the middle. Here the CDR3 reads CASSYPQETQYF. In DNA form, the CDR3 reads TGTGCCAGCAGTTACCCCCAAGAGACCCAGTACTTC.

This clonotype was recorded many times. The gene calls are TRBV6-5 and TRBJ2-3; D assignment may be TRBD1 or TRBD2 (5 bases each). This CDR3 comprises 14 residues. Trimming took 6 bases from V and 6 from J, leaving 16 bases between them. CDR1 is MNHEY, CDR2 SVGAGI, per germline. Here the CDR3 DNA reads TGTGCCAGCAGACCCAGACGGGGCCTCGATACGCAGTATTTT. Translated, it gives CASRPRRGLDTQYF.

This clonotype was detected many times. This chain connects TRBV20-1 to TRBJ1-3, with a weak D call TRBD1 (6 bases). Germline assignment: CDR1 DFQATT and CDR2 SNEGSKA (reference sequence). The germline V and J ends were trimmed by 0 bases and 0 bases, with 12 bases remaining between them. The CDR3 is 16 amino acids. The CDR3 DNA sequence: TGCAGTGCTAGAGAGTGGGGGCAGGTCTCTGGAAACACCATATATTTT. This sequence encodes CSAREWGQVSGNTIYF.

Many counts were recorded for this clonotype. The chain links TRBV6-1 to TRBJ1-5, with 9 bases aligning to TRBD1. CDR1 and CDR2 (germline): MNHNS, SASEGT. The J segment lost 5 bases and the V segment lost 3 bases, leaving 5 bases of the junction unmatched. The CDR3 loop spans 15 amino acids. CDR3 residues: CASSEGTGIDQPQHF. The CDR3 DNA follows: TGTGCCAGCAGTGAGGGGACAGGGATCGATCAGCCCCAGCATTTT.

This clonotype was detected many times. V gene TRBV29-1 combines with J gene TRBJ1-2, with D unclear. Trimming pared 7 bases from V and 1 base from J, leaving 16 bases between. Germline V CDR1 and CDR2: SQVTM, ANQGSEA. This CDR3 contains 14 residues. The CDR3 reads CSGRLRGVNYGYTF. CDR3 bases: TGCAGCGGTCGCTTACGCGGAGTTAACTATGGCTACACCTTC.

This clonotype was counted ten times or more. This chain uses TRBV18 with TRBJ2-7, with 7 nucleotides matching TRBD1. Germline loops: CDR1 KGHSH, CDR2 LQKENI. The CDR3 extends over 15 amino acids. With V trimmed by 2 bases and J by 3 bases, 7 bases remained unmatched. The DNA for the CDR3 is TGTGCCAGCTCACCATGGTCAGGGGGAATCTACGAGCAGTACTTC. This translates into CASSPWSGGIYEQYF.

This clonotype was recorded many times. The rearrangement links TRBV15 to TRBJ1-1; D not certain. The CDR3 is 15 residues long. Trimming shortened V by 0 bases and J by 1 base, and 9 bases separated the two germline ends. Germline V gives CDR1 LNHNV, CDR2 YYDKDF (reference sequence). The CDR3 DNA reads TGTGCCACCAGCAGAGATGAAGCAGGGAACACTGAAGCTTTCTTT. Translating gives CATSRDEAGNTEAFF.

Many counts were recorded for this clonotype. The chain has TRBV5-1 and TRBJ2-7, with no clear D. This CDR3 region has 14 residues. The V end lost 3 bases, the J end lost 4 bases, and 14 bases lay between the germline ends. CDR1 is SGHRS and CDR2 is YFSETQ in the germline V gene. The CDR3 region is CASSWTHARYEQYF. CDR3 nucleotide sequence: TGCGCCAGCAGCTGGACCCACGCCAGGTACGAGCAGTACTTC. The full variable domain, with the rest looked up from reference TRBV5-1 and TRBJ2-7, is KAGVTQTPRYLIKTRGQQVTLSCSPISGHRSVSWYQQTPGQGLQFLFEYFSETQRNKGNFPGRFSGRQFSNSRSEMNVSTLELGDSALYLCASSWTHARYEQYFGPGTRLTVT.

The table lists this clonotype with many counts. This rearrangement joins TRBV12-3 or TRBV12-4 to TRBJ1-5; D gene uncertain. Trimming shortened V by 1 base and J by 8 bases, and 3 bases separated the two germline ends. This CDR3 region has 11 residues. The DNA of the CDR3 is TGTGCCAGCAGTTTAGGTGAGCCCCAGCATTTT. Amino acid sequence: CASSLGEPQHF.

The sample holds many counts of this clonotype. V is TRBV10-3 and J is TRBJ1-5; TRBD1 aligns across 12 bases. The trim removed 3 bases at V and 6 bases at J, leaving 12 bases unmatched. Germline CDR1 is ENHRY and CDR2 is SYGVKD. The CDR3 has 18 amino acids. CDR3: CAISDWGQGARLGQPQHF. The CDR3 region has the DNA TGTGCCATCAGTGATTGGGGACAGGGGGCGCGATTAGGTCAGCCCCAGCATTTT.